The clone carrying this T cell receptor (beta chain) was seen ten or more times. The antigen remains undetermined. The data stem from a study of regulatory T cells in long-lasting Graves disease. Findings and limits, study-wide: Sharing of public clonotypes was greater in persistent patients (about 2,500) than in new patients (966).

Time point given: persistent/refractory GD, antithyroid drugs over 5 years with positive TRAb. With RNA extracted from PBMCs as input, the TCR library was made. Sequencing libraries for TCR beta were prepared with iRepertoire HTBI primers and Arm-PCR of CDR3 regions. TCRdb itself ran the multiplex PCR reads through MiXCR, one entry per CDR3 protein. The top ten hold around an eighth of the sample, which has roughly 430,000 distinct CDR3 sequences, roughly a fifth seen once. The CDR3 runs to 12 residues. Trimming stripped 2 bases from V and 8 bases from J, with 9 bases between. CDR1 is SGHAT and CDR2 is FQNNGV in the germline V gene.

The genes are TRBV11-2 and TRBJ1-2; no reliable D call. The input for sequencing was peripheral blood mononuclear cells (PBMCs), taken when the disease was refractory, from a patient treated with antithyroid drugs. The TCR originated in a female donor with Graves disease. CDR3 DNA: TGTGCCAGCAGCTTAAGGCAGTACGGCTACACCTTC. Protein product: CASSLRQYGYTF.